Listed below are T cell receptor beta chains from one sample, sequenced in a study of cytomegalovirus exposure and HLA in healthy donors. Assay: immunoSEQ multiplex PCR; the TCRdb copy retains only in-frame clones and omits some. The table lists some 90,000 clones, 78% of them singletons. The sample comprised PBMCs. The receptors stem from a male donor in good health and CMV-seropositive. CDR3s include the opening cysteine and the closing phenylalanine or tryptophan. The order of the fields is D gene, V gene, clone size, CDR3 length, J gene, CDR3 protein, CDR3 DNA. A D gene is named only where the DNA matches it firmly. Expanded clones are given a class, and other clones once, few, many or no size at all.

-	TRBV30	-	13	TRBJ1-1	CAWSVGGDTEAFF	TGTGCCTGGAGTGTCGGGGGGGACACTGAAGCTTTCTTT
TRBD1	TRBV27	-	15	TRBJ1-3	CASSPDYRGASTIYF	TGTGCCAGCAGTCCCGACTACAGGGGAGCAAGCACCATATATTTT
-	TRBV2	-	14	TRBJ2-2	CASRLNANTGELFF	TGTGCCAGCAGACTGAACGCGAACACCGGGGAGCTGTTTTTT
-	TRBV19	-	13	TRBJ2-7	CASSKGISYEQYF	TGTGCCAGTAGTAAGGGGATATCCTACGAGCAGTACTTC
-	TRBV6-5	once	14	TRBJ1-1	CASSGRGGHREAFF	TGTGCCAGCTCCGGGAGGGGGGGGCACAGGGAAGCTTTCTTT
TRBD1	TRBV25-1	-	17	TRBJ1-6	CASSELGAQGVNSPLHF	TGTGCCAGCAGTGAGCTAGGGGCACAGGGGGTAAATTCACCCCTCCACTTT
-	TRBV5-1	-	13	TRBJ1-1	CASSDAGGPEAFF	TGCGCCAGCAGCGACGCGGGGGGTCCTGAAGCTTTCTTT
-	TRBV11-2	-	13	TRBJ2-2	CASSRTAAGELFF	TGTGCCAGCAGCCGGACAGCGGCCGGGGAGCTGTTTTTT
-	TRBV27	-	14	TRBJ2-5	CASSFQGIQETQYF	TGTGCCAGCAGTTTTCAGGGGATCCAAGAGACCCAGTACTTC
-	TRBV27	-	13	TRBJ1-4	CASSFLPREKLFF	TGTGCCAGCAGTTTTCTACCGCGAGAAAAACTGTTTTTT
-	TRBV7-2	-	15	TRBJ1-5	CASSLGSGGTQPQHF	TGTGCCAGCAGCTTAGGGTCGGGGGGCACTCAGCCCCAGCATTTT
-	TRBV28	-	15	TRBJ1-5	CASSPRRGESQPQHF	TGTGCCAGCAGTCCTCGGAGGGGTGAAAGTCAGCCCCAGCATTTT
-	TRBV27	once	13	TRBJ1-1	CASSKQPYTEAFF	TGTGCCAGCAGCAAACAGCCTTACACTGAAGCTTTCTTT
TRBD2	TRBV19	-	15	TRBJ2-7	CASRALAGSSYEQYF	TGTGCCAGTAGGGCTCTAGCGGGGAGCTCCTACGAGCAGTACTTC
-	TRBV27	-	13	TRBJ1-2	CASSLSQGYGYTF	TGTGCCAGCAGTTTATCACAGGGCTATGGCTACACCTTC
TRBD1	TRBV6-4	-	15	TRBJ2-3	CASSEGQGAPDTQYF	TGTGCCAGCAGTGAGGGACAGGGGGCCCCAGATACGCAGTATTTT
TRBD1	TRBV23-1	-	13	TRBJ2-1	CASMGQGANEQFF	TGCGCCAGCATGGGACAGGGGGCTAATGAGCAGTTCTTC
TRBD1	TRBV12-5	few	15	TRBJ2-5	CASGIDRGRGETQYF	TGTGCTAGTGGGATAGACAGGGGCCGCGGGGAGACCCAGTACTTC
TRBD1	TRBV27	-	22	TRBJ2-6	CASKKAVTLWGQGTWGANVLTF	TGTGCCAGCAAGAAAGCTGTAACATTGTGGGGACAGGGGACGTGGGGGGCCAACGTCCTGACTTTC
-	TRBV19	-	15	TRBJ1-4	CASSPDSATNEKLFF	TGTGCCAGTAGTCCGGACTCTGCAACTAATGAAAAACTGTTTTTT
-	TRBV19	-	15	TRBJ1-5	CASSKARNSNQPQHF	TGTGCCAGTAGTAAAGCACGTAATAGCAATCAGCCCCAGCATTTT
TRBD2	TRBV28	-	17	TRBJ2-3	CASSPAGLAGSTDTQYF	TGTGCCAGCAGCCCGGCGGGACTAGCGGGGAGCACAGATACGCAGTATTTT
-	TRBV9	-	14	TRBJ2-2	CASSVATGGGELFF	TGTGCCAGCAGCGTAGCTACCGGGGGAGGGGAGCTGTTTTTT
TRBD2	TRBV10-1	-	16	TRBJ2-7	CASSGTSGRKTYEQYF	TGCGCCAGCTCGGGGACTAGCGGGAGAAAAACCTACGAGCAGTACTTC
TRBD2	TRBV5-1	-	18	TRBJ2-1	CASSLGPAGVSSYNEQFF	TGCGCCAGCAGCTTGGGTCCAGCGGGAGTGAGCTCCTACAATGAGCAGTTCTTC
TRBD2	TRBV28	once	13	TRBJ2-5	CASIASGQETQYF	TGTGCCAGCATCGCTAGCGGCCAAGAGACCCAGTACTTC
TRBD2	TRBV7-7	once	16	TRBJ2-2	CASSLAGGPNTGELFF	TGTGCCAGCAGTCTAGCGGGAGGGCCAAACACCGGGGAGCTGTTTTTT
TRBD2	TRBV7-8	few	17	TRBJ2-7	CASSRTSGGQNSYEQYF	TGTGCCAGCAGCAGGACTAGCGGGGGACAGAACTCCTACGAGCAGTACTTC
-	TRBV7-2	-	15	TRBJ2-5	CASRTDSGYQETQYF	TGTGCCAGCAGGACGGATTCCGGGTACCAAGAGACCCAGTACTTC
TRBD1	TRBV6-1	-	14	TRBJ2-2	CASSGDSPTGELFF	TGTGCCAGCAGTGGGGACAGCCCCACCGGGGAGCTGTTTTTT
-	TRBV7-2	-	13	TRBJ1-2	CASSLRDIPGYTF	TGTGCCAGCAGCTTACGAGACATACCCGGCTACACCTTC
TRBD1	TRBV28	-	14	TRBJ2-5	CASSSGQVSETQYF	TGTGCCAGCAGTTCGGGACAGGTATCGGAGACCCAGTACTTC
TRBD1	TRBV7-2	once	15	TRBJ1-3	CASSGTGTSGNTIYF	TGTGCCAGCAGCGGGACAGGGACCTCTGGAAACACCATATATTTT
TRBD1	TRBV7-7	-	13	TRBJ2-5	CASSTGAEETQYF	TGTGCCAGCAGCACAGGGGCCGAAGAGACCCAGTACTTC
-	TRBV2	-	17	TRBJ1-1	CASSEEGGRIRNTEAFF	TGTGCCAGCAGTGAAGAGGGGGGGCGCATAAGGAACACTGAAGCTTTCTTT
-	TRBV7-6	few	14	TRBJ2-5	CASSETGTQETQYF	TGTGCCAGCAGCGAGACAGGGACTCAAGAGACCCAGTACTTC
TRBD2	TRBV6-1	few	15	TRBJ2-1	CASSAGTSGSHEQFF	TGTGCCAGCAGTGCAGGGACTAGCGGGAGCCATGAGCAGTTCTTC
TRBD1	TRBV5-1	-	14	TRBJ2-1	CASASGTGTDERFF	TGCGCCAGCGCATCCGGGACAGGGACCGATGAGCGGTTCTTC
-	TRBV28	-	17	TRBJ1-5	CASSLRVHRTSNQPQHF	TGTGCCAGCAGTTTGAGGGTCCATCGGACTAGCAATCAGCCCCAGCATTTT
-	TRBV27	-	15	TRBJ1-5	CASSLSFGGGKPQHF	TGTGCCAGCAGTTTATCATTCGGGGGTGGTAAGCCCCAGCATTTT
-	TRBV5-1	-	15	TRBJ2-5	CASSLDSGQQETQYF	TGCGCCAGCAGCTTGGACTCAGGGCAGCAAGAGACCCAGTACTTC
TRBD1	TRBV28	-	17	TRBJ1-2	CASSSRRAGGSPGGYTF	TGTGCCAGCAGTTCCCGCCGGGCAGGGGGTTCTCCTGGTGGCTACACCTTC
TRBD1	TRBV27	-	14	TRBJ2-2	CASIKGGPGGELFF	TGTGCCAGCATTAAAGGGGGCCCTGGCGGGGAGCTGTTTTTT
TRBD1	TRBV28	-	13	TRBJ2-7	CASDGQGLYEQYF	TGTGCCAGCGATGGACAGGGTTTATACGAGCAGTACTTC
-	TRBV7-2	-	16	TRBJ1-1	CASSLVFGQGGTEAFF	TGTGCCAGCAGCTTAGTCTTTGGGCAGGGTGGCACTGAAGCTTTCTTT
-	TRBV28	-	13	TRBJ1-2	CASSPRTGGGYTF	TGTGCCAGCAGTCCACGGACGGGAGGTGGCTACACCTTC
-	TRBV2	-	15	TRBJ1-5	CASSEGNFRNQPQHF	TGTGCCAGCAGTGAAGGCAACTTCCGCAATCAGCCCCAGCATTTT
-	TRBV30	-	14	TRBJ2-4	CAWNSGLAKNIQYF	TGTGCCTGGAACTCAGGGCTGGCCAAAAACATTCAGTACTTC
TRBD1	TRBV27	-	12	TRBJ2-7	CASGYRGDEQYF	TGTGCCAGCGGGTACAGGGGAGACGAGCAGTACTTC
-	TRBV28	-	15	TRBJ2-1	CASSQLSGGDNEQFF	TGTGCCAGCAGTCAACTAAGCGGAGGCGACAATGAGCAGTTCTTC
-	TRBV6-6	-	16	TRBJ2-7	CASSHGRGGPIYEQYF	TGTGCCAGCAGCCATGGAAGGGGGGGCCCAATCTACGAGCAGTACTTC
TRBD1	TRBV7-9	-	15	TRBJ2-3	CASSLRQGATDTQYF	TGTGCCAGCAGCTTAAGACAGGGGGCCACAGATACGCAGTATTTT
TRBD1	TRBV10-2	-	13	TRBJ2-7	CASSLTGGYEQYF	TGCGCCAGCAGTCTGACAGGGGGCTACGAGCAGTACTTC
-	TRBV4-1	few	17	TRBJ2-3	CASSQDLGGAQTDTQYF	TGCGCCAGCAGCCAAGATCTGGGGGGGGCCCAAACAGATACGCAGTATTTT
-	TRBV7-8	-	13	TRBJ1-1	CASSLQGHTEAFF	TGTGCCAGCAGCTTACAGGGGCACACTGAAGCTTTCTTT